This TCR beta chain was recovered during a study of blood T cell repertoires in COVID-19. Study as a whole: COVID-19 samples, acute and convalescent, were from the United States, Italy and Spain. Sources were T cells, B-cell-depleted T cells, or PBMCs; the material itself was cDNA or gDNA.

This CDR3 has 13 residues. V shed 0 bases and J 7 bases; nucleotides not matched to a gene: 3. Germline-derived CDR1 and CDR2 are GTSNPN and SVGIG (reference sequence). Only in-frame clones appear in the TCRdb table, and some are missing; sequencing was by immunoSEQ multiplex PCR. The repertoire includes 400,000 to 450,000 clones, roughly 90% of them detected once, and roughly 1.4% sits in the top ten. This clonotype originated in a woman between 35 and 50 years old with COVID-19, enrolled during active disease. The source material was peripheral blood. The chain has TRBV30 and TRBJ1-5, with TRBD1 matching over 7 bases. Here the CDR3 DNA reads TGTGCCTGGAGTGTACAGGGGCGGCAGCCCCAGCATTTT. This gives the protein CAWSVQGRQPQHF.